The clone carrying this TCR beta chain came up many times. The data were obtained in a study of low-dose radiotherapy and immunotherapy resistance in tumors. Looking at the study overall: Those assigned to Cohort 2 were treated with 1 Gy per fraction every two weeks (13 Gy in total over 26 weeks). Every six weeks patients received intravenous ipilimumab 1 mg/kg, and every two weeks they received intravenous nivolumab 240 mg. The drug cyclophosphamide was given into a vein at 200 mg/m2 every two weeks, one day before radiation and immunotherapy.

TRAV- and TRBV-specific primers primed first-strand cDNA, covering alpha and beta chains. Amplification, which lasted 15 to 20 PCR cycles, used a constant-region primer and V-primer adapter to amplify TCRs. Amplification of isolated mRNA was accomplished via in vitro transcription. TCRdb reprocessed the reads via MiXCR and lists one record per CDR3 protein. Among 65,000 to 90,000 distinct CDR3 sequences listed, approximately 20% were seen once. Losses at the gene ends were 0 bases for V and 5 bases for J; bases not matched to a gene: 6. Per germline, CDR1 DFQATT and CDR2 SNEGSKA (reference sequence). The length of the CDR3 is 14 residues. The time point is: before trial treatment.

This clonotype was obtained from a male donor with prostate cancer. The sample consisted of PBMCs, taken before treatment. This chain uses TRBV20-1 with TRBJ2-5; 7 bases are shared with TRBD1. The chain's CDR3 is CSARDQGGRETQYF. CDR3 sequence (DNA): TGCAGTGCTAGAGATCAAGGGGGCAGGGAGACCCAGTACTTC.